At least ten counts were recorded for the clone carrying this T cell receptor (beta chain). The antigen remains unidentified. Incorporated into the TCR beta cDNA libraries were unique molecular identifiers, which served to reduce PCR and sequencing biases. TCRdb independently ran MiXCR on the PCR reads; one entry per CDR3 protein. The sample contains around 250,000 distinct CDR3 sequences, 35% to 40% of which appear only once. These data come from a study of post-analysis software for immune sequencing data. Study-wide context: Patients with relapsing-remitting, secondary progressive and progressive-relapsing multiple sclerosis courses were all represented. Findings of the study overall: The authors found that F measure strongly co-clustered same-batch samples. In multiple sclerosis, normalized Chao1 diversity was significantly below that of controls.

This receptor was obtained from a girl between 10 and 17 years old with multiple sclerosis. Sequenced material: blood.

Here the CDR3 DNA reads TGCGCCAGCAGCTTGCCGGGGCAGGTGGAAGAGCAGTTCTTC. This codes for CASSLPGQVEEQFF. The V and J genes are TRBV5-1 and TRBJ2-1; D may correspond to TRBD1 or TRBD2 (5 bases each). Trimming took off 1 base at V and 10 bases at J, with 15 bases between the two ends. The CDR3 is made up of 14 amino acids. In germline, CDR1 is SGHRS, CDR2 YFSETQ.